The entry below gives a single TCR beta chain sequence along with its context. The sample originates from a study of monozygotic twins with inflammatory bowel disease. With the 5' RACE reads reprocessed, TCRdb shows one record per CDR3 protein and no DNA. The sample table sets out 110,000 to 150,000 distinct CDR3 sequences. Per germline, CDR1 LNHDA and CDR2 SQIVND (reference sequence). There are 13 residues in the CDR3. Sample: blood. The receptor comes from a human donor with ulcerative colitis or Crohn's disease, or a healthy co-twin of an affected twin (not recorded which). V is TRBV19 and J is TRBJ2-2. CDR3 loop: CASTAARSGELFF.